The 4 T cell receptor beta chains below come from one sample, sequenced in a study of blood T cell repertoires in COVID-19. Repertoires were generated with immunoSEQ multiplex PCR, while TCRdb's copy carries only in-frame clones and drops some. The profile covers 50,000 to 65,000 clones, with approximately 84% appearing a single time and 3.2% taken by the ten largest. The sample taken for sequencing was peripheral blood. Receptor source: a man between 50 and 59 years old with active COVID-19.

CDR3 bases: TGTGCCAGTAGTATAGTCGAGGTGGGTCAGCCCCAGCATTTT. Its translation: CASSIVEVGQPQHF. This chain uses TRBV19 with TRBJ1-5; no firm D call. The CDR3 is made up of 14 amino acids. V was clipped by 1 base and J by 6 bases, with 10 bases between them. Germline CDR1 and CDR2: LNHDA and SQIVND (reference sequence).

The chain employs TRBV4-1 and TRBJ2-7, with D perhaps matching TRBD2 (6 bases). The V gene lost 0 bases and the J gene lost 0 bases, with 9 bases spanning the gap. The CDR3 sequence is 15 residues long. In germline, CDR1 is MGHRA, CDR2 YSYEKL. The CDR3 coding sequence is TGCGCCAGCAGCCAAGAACTAGCAGGCTCCTACGAGCAGTACTTC. Residues: CASSQELAGSYEQYF.

The rearrangement uses TRBV5-4 and TRBJ2-7; a possible D gene is TRBD2 (7 bases). Germline values: CDR1 SGHNT, CDR2 YYREEE (reference sequence). The CDR3 extends over 15 amino acids. Trimming took 5 bases from V and 5 from J, leaving 20 bases between them. Here the CDR3 DNA reads TGTGCCAGCAGTTATAACTGGGGGGGGCTGAACGAGCAGTACTTC. The encoded protein is CASSYNWGGLNEQYF.

V usage is TRBV9 and J usage is TRBJ2-7; 8 positions agree with TRBD2. V lost 2 bases to trimming and J lost 1 base; unmatched junction nucleotides: 2. There are 14 residues in the CDR3. Germline V gene lookup returns CDR1 SGDLS and CDR2 YYNGEE. In DNA, the CDR3 is TGTGCCAGCAGCGTTACTAGCGGTTCCTACGAGCAGTACTTC. It specifies CASSVTSGSYEQYF.